These 18 T cell receptor beta chains share one sample of origin, sequenced in a study of response to subunit inactivated influenza vaccine. One entry per CDR3 protein results from TCRdb running MiXCR on the RT-PCR reads. The top ten hold about a tenth of the sample, which has 300,000 to 350,000 distinct CDR3 sequences, 21% seen once. Sequencing used PBMCs from blood, obtained roughly 20 months after vaccination. The source is a man in his fifties or sixties who received an inactivated influenza vaccine.

The chain carries TRBV19 and TRBJ1-1, with D hard to call. CDR1 LNHDA and CDR2 SQIVND come from the germline V gene (reference sequence). Trimming left V 10 bases short and J 1 base short, with 10 bases between. The CDR3 is made up of 12 amino acids. The CDR3 is CAIFVGNTEAFF. As DNA, the CDR3 is TGTGCCATCTTTGTTGGGAACACTGAAGCTTTCTTT.

This clonotype has at least ten counts. This chain uses TRBV18 with TRBJ1-1; 7 nucleotides line up with TRBD1. V shed 6 bases and J 0 bases; nucleotides not matched to a gene: 10. This CDR3 region has 16 residues. The germline gives CDR1 KGHSH, CDR2 LQKENI. CDR3 residues: CASSPWDSSMNTEAFF. Written as DNA, the CDR3 is TGTGCCAGCTCCCCATGGGACAGTAGCATGAACACTGAAGCTTTCTTT.

This clonotype turned up a few times. The chain has TRBV12-3 or TRBV12-4 and TRBJ2-3, with 9 positions matching TRBD1. This CDR3 has 14 amino acids. V was pared by 6 bases and J by 1 base, with 2 bases of the junction left unmatched. The DNA for the CDR3 is TGTGCCAGCAGCACAGGGGGCCGCACAGATACGCAGTATTTT. Translating it yields CASSTGGRTDTQYF.

The CDR3 sequence is CASSYAEGKSTYEQYF. The CDR3, as DNA: TGTGCCAGCAGTTACGCCGAAGGAAAATCTACCTACGAGCAGTACTTC. This chain links TRBV6-2 or TRBV6-3 with TRBJ2-7; D gene unclear. This CDR3 has 16 amino acids. The V gene's germline CDR1 is MNHEY and CDR2 SVGEGT. Between the trimmed V and J ends, which lost 2 bases and 2 bases, there was a span of 16 bases.

This clonotype was picked up a small number of times. The CDR3 nucleotides are TGTGCCAGCAGCGCGGGCCTCAATCAGCCCCAGCATTTT. The encoded protein is CASSAGLNQPQHF. V and J are TRBV9 and TRBJ1-5; D remains unclear. The CDR3 contains 13 residues. With 3 bases removed from V and 3 bases from J, the gap between germline ends came to 7 bases. Germline V gene lookup returns CDR1 SGDLS and CDR2 YYNGEE.

Concerning this clonotype itself: The junction does not match germline at one end; this may be a read error. The J gene is TRBJ2-3, the V gene TRBV19; D tentatively fits TRBD1 or TRBD2 (5 bases each). Germline V CDR1 and CDR2: LNHDA, SQIVND (reference sequence). The CDR3 loop spans 16 amino acids. Here the CDR3 reads CASTQMERTSRDTQYF. In DNA form, the CDR3 reads TGTGCCAGTACCCAAATGGAGCGGACAAGCAGAGATACGCAGTATTTT.

The DNA of the CDR3 is TGTGCCAGCAGACCACCTAGCGACCAAGAGACCCAGTACTTC. This codes for CASRPPSDQETQYF. The chain employs TRBV6-1 and TRBJ2-5, with a possible D match to TRBD2 (6 bases). The CDR3 runs 14 residues. Germline lookup yields CDR1 MNHNS and CDR2 SASEGT. V was clipped by 6 bases and J by 0 bases, with 11 bases between them.

This clonotype was detected a few times. This chain joins TRBV5-1 and TRBJ1-3, with TRBD1 matching over 7 bases. The germline V gene has CDR1 SGHRS and CDR2 YFSETQ. This CDR3 spans 15 amino acids. The ends lost 0 bases at V and 4 bases at J; junction bases unmatched: 4. CDR3 loop: CASSLDPTGGNTIYF. The CDR3 nucleotides read TGCGCCAGCAGCTTGGATCCGACAGGGGGAAACACCATATATTTT.

The rearrangement links TRBV7-2 to TRBJ2-7, with D perhaps matching TRBD2 (6 bases). The CDR3 loop spans 15 amino acids. Trimming cost V 1 base and J 3 bases, with 13 bases left between them. The V gene's germline CDR1 is SGHTA and CDR2 FQGNSA. The CDR3 protein is CASSLVGGAIYEQYF. For the CDR3, the DNA is TGTGCCAGCAGCTTAGTAGGAGGGGCAATCTACGAGCAGTACTTC.

Only a few counts were recorded for this clonotype. The V call is TRBV11-2, the J call TRBJ1-6; D not certain. The germline gives CDR1 SGHAT, CDR2 FQNNGV. The V end lost 0 bases, the J end lost 10 bases, and 13 bases lay between the germline ends. The CDR3 has 15 amino acids. The CDR3 nucleotides are TGTGCCAGCAGCTTAGACCCTAAAAGTGGGTCACCCCTCCACTTT. Its protein is CASSLDPKSGSPLHF.

The rearrangement joins TRBV2 to TRBJ2-5; TRBD1 matches 11 bases. The V gene end was trimmed by 6 bases and the J gene end by 4 bases; junction bases not matched to a gene: 7. Germline CDR1 SNHLY, CDR2 FYNNEI. The CDR3 is 15 residues long. CDR3 sequence reads: CASRRTGGVPETQYF. As DNA, the CDR3 is TGTGCCAGCAGGAGGACAGGGGGCGTGCCAGAGACCCAGTACTTC.

The V and J genes are TRBV28 and TRBJ2-1, with 10 bases lining up with TRBD2. The CDR3 totals 20 residues. Looked up from germline, CDR1 is MDHEN and CDR2 is SYDVKM. V shed 5 bases, J shed 0 bases, and the junction held 16 bases outside the gene matches. The CDR3 reads CASSGLAGGRRLSSYNEQFF. The CDR3 DNA is TGTGCCAGCAGTGGATTAGCGGGAGGCCGTCGATTAAGCTCCTACAATGAGCAGTTCTTC.

The chain employs TRBV9 and TRBJ1-3; D possibly corresponds to TRBD1 (6 bases). CDR1 is SGDLS, CDR2 YYNGEE, per germline. The CDR3 sequence is 14 residues long. Trimming took off 3 bases at V and 1 base at J, with 8 bases between the two ends. The CDR3 DNA is TGTGCCAGCAGCGACGGGACATCTGGAAACACCATATATTTT. Protein product: CASSDGTSGNTIYF.

This clonotype was seen many times. This rearrangement joins TRBV20-1 to TRBJ1-5; 7 nucleotides agree with TRBD1. Germline V gene lookup returns CDR1 DFQATT and CDR2 SNEGSKA (reference sequence). The CDR3 contains 12 residues. V shed 6 bases, J shed 4 bases, and the junction held 3 bases outside the gene matches. Here the CDR3 reads CSAQDRNQPQHF. In DNA, the CDR3 is TGCAGTGCCCAGGACAGGAATCAGCCCCAGCATTTT.

This clonotype was seen a few times. In nucleotides, the CDR3 is TGCAGTGCTGGTCAGGTACAGAACTACGAGCAGTACTTC. Encoded protein: CSAGQVQNYEQYF. The chain is built from TRBV20-1 and TRBJ2-7; D gene ambiguous. Germline CDR1 reads DFQATT; CDR2 reads SNEGSKA (reference sequence). With 5 bases removed from V and 3 bases from J, the gap between germline ends came to 14 bases. This CDR3 contains 13 residues.

The rearrangement joins TRBV29-1 to TRBJ2-5; maybe TRBD2 (5 bases). The V gene lost 4 bases and the J gene lost 5 bases, with 17 bases spanning the gap. CDR3 length: 14 amino acids. CDR1 is SQVTM and CDR2 is ANQGSEA in the germline V gene. The CDR3, as DNA: TGCAGCGTTGTTGAATCGGGATTGAGGGAGACCCAGTACTTC. Protein: CSVVESGLRETQYF.

The rearrangement links TRBV4-3 to TRBJ2-5, with D tentatively TRBD2 (5 bases). Germline values: CDR1 LGHNA, CDR2 YSLEER. Deletions cut 0 bases from V and 1 base from J, with 9 bases between. This CDR3 comprises 15 residues. The CDR3 coding sequence is TGCGCCAGCAGCCAAGATGTGAGGGCCCAAGAGACCCAGTACTTC. This gives the protein CASSQDVRAQETQYF.

The rearrangement joins TRBV20-1 to TRBJ2-1; D unclear. The CDR3 spans 13 residues. CDR1 is DFQATT and CDR2 is SNEGSKA in the germline V gene (reference sequence). Trimming stripped 3 bases from V and 3 bases from J, with 9 bases between. The CDR3 sequence is CSASLVLYNEQFF. CDR3 bases: TGCAGTGCTAGTCTGGTACTCTACAATGAGCAGTTCTTC.